Shown below are 20 T cell receptor beta chains from a single sample sequenced in a study of cytomegalovirus exposure and HLA in healthy donors. Both 60 Vbeta primers and 13 Jbeta primers went into the PCR. Using immunoSEQ multiplex PCR, the repertoire was profiled, and TCRdb retains in-frame clones only, with some absent. The data contain 150,000 to 200,000 clones, approximately 80% of them singletons. The specimen sequenced was PBMCs. These receptors were taken from a woman aged 25 to 45 in good health and CMV-seronegative.

CDR3 DNA: TGTGCCAGCAACAGTGGAAACACTGAAGCTTTCTTT. It codes for CASNSGNTEAFF. The chain carries TRBV7-8 and TRBJ1-1; D gene ambiguous. The V and J ends lost 7 bases and 2 bases respectively, with 8 bases between them. The CDR3 spans 12 residues. Germline V gene data show CDR1 as SGHVS and CDR2 as FQNEAQ.

The chain couples TRBV7-3 to TRBJ2-7, with a tentative D call TRBD1 (5 bases). From germline, CDR1 is SGHTA and CDR2 FQGTGA. CDR3 length equals 15 residues. The V end lost 1 base, the J end lost 2 bases, and 12 bases lay between the germline ends. The CDR3 loop reads CASSLNVGQTYEQYF. CDR3 in DNA: TGTGCCAGCAGCTTAAATGTGGGGCAGACCTACGAGCAGTACTTC.

V and J are TRBV15 and TRBJ1-3, with 7 bases that match TRBD1. The germline V gene encodes CDR1 LNHNV and CDR2 YYDKDF (reference sequence). The CDR3 totals 17 residues. V lost 3 bases, J lost 0 bases, and 8 bases stayed unmatched. The CDR3 coding sequence is TGTGCCACCAGCAGTGGGACAGTCATATACTCTGGAAACACCATATATTTT. Encoded protein: CATSSGTVIYSGNTIYF.

The CDR3 loop reads CASRDLTLTAYLNTEAFF. As DNA, the CDR3 is TGCGCCAGCAGAGATCTTACCCTAACAGCTTATCTGAACACTGAAGCTTTCTTT. The chain recombines TRBV5-1 with TRBJ1-1, with no clear D. This CDR3 is 18 amino acids long. The germline gives CDR1 SGHRS, CDR2 YFSETQ. Trimming took 5 bases from V and 0 from J, leaving 23 bases between them.

This clone was counted a single time. This chain links TRBV2 with TRBJ2-3; the match to TRBD2 covers 13 bases. V was pared by 6 bases and J by 0 bases, with 0 bases of the junction left unmatched. There are 15 residues in the CDR3. The germline V gene encodes CDR1 SNHLY and CDR2 FYNNEI. CDR3 loop: CASRLAGGSTDTQYF. As DNA, the CDR3 is TGTGCCAGCAGACTAGCGGGGGGGAGCACAGATACGCAGTATTTT.

J is TRBJ1-2 and V is TRBV30; TRBD1 agrees at 7 bases. CDR3 size: 16 residues. Germline assignment: CDR1 GTSNPN and CDR2 SVGIG (reference sequence). V dropped 2 bases and J dropped 1; count of bases not matched to a gene: 10. The DNA of the CDR3 is TGTGCCTGGAGTAACCAACCCGGGACAGATAACTATGGCTACACCTTC. As protein: CAWSNQPGTDNYGYTF.

This chain connects TRBV5-1 to TRBJ1-1; 7 bases match TRBD1. CDR1 is SGHRS, CDR2 YFSETQ, per germline. V shed 3 bases, J shed 0 bases, and the junction held 5 bases outside the gene matches. This CDR3 region has 15 residues. CDR3 protein: CASSSNRGMNTEAFF. The DNA for the CDR3 is TGCGCCAGCAGCTCTAACAGGGGAATGAACACTGAAGCTTTCTTT.

The V gene is TRBV19, the J gene TRBJ2-3, with D perhaps matching TRBD2 (6 bases). The CDR3 loop spans 15 amino acids. CDR1 and CDR2 from the germline V gene are LNHDA and SQIVND (reference sequence). The V and J ends lost 4 bases and 4 bases respectively, with 15 bases between them. The CDR3 coding sequence is TGTGCCAGTAGTAACGGGACTCTGACGGCAGATACGCAGTATTTT. This encodes CASSNGTLTADTQYF.

The chain uses TRBV27 and TRBJ2-7, with unresolved D. This CDR3 has 13 amino acids. Germline V lookup: CDR1 MNHEY, CDR2 SMNVEV (reference sequence). V dropped 4 bases and J dropped 0 bases, with 7 bases sitting between them. CDR3 in DNA: TGTGCCAGCAGTTCACTCCGCTCCTACGAGCAGTACTTC. Encoded protein: CASSSLRSYEQYF.

The chain carries TRBV27 and TRBJ1-2; the match to TRBD1 covers 9 bases. Germline assignment: CDR1 MNHEY and CDR2 SMNVEV (reference sequence). The CDR3 spans 14 residues. V lost 3 bases and J lost 6; bases outside the gene matches: 5. CDR3 nucleotide sequence: TGTGCCAGCAGTTTGGCCGGGACAGGGAATGGCTACACCTTC. Translated: CASSLAGTGNGYTF.

The chain uses TRBV4-2 and TRBJ2-7; 12 positions match TRBD2. This CDR3 region has 16 residues. Looked up from germline, CDR1 is LGHNA and CDR2 is YNFKEQ. The junction had 3 bases not matched to a gene; V was cut back by 0 bases and J by 3 bases. CDR3 DNA sequence: TGTGCCAGCAGCCAAGAGCGGACTAGCGGGAACTACGAGCAGTACTTC. Its protein is CASSQERTSGNYEQYF.

The gene calls are TRBV9 and TRBJ2-5; TRBD2 matches 14 bases. The CDR3 runs to 19 residues. V dropped 6 bases and J dropped 3; count of bases not matched to a gene: 16. Per germline, CDR1 SGDLS and CDR2 YYNGEE. The CDR3 protein is CASNLRSLAGLAGEETQYF. In DNA form, the CDR3 reads TGTGCCAGCAACCTCCGTTCCCTAGCGGGACTAGCGGGGGAAGAGACCCAGTACTTC.

The CDR3 sequence: CASSPLGTGSYNEQFF. The CDR3, as DNA: TGTGCCAGCAGTCCGTTGGGGACAGGGTCCTACAATGAGCAGTTCTTC. The gene calls are TRBV27 and TRBJ2-1, with 9 bases identical to TRBD1. This CDR3 has 16 amino acids. Germline V CDR1 and CDR2: MNHEY, SMNVEV (reference sequence). The ends lost 5 bases at V and 1 base at J; junction bases unmatched: 6.

This sequence joins TRBV19 and TRBJ2-7; 7 bases fit TRBD1. Germline V gene sequence: CDR1 LNHDA, CDR2 SQIVND (reference sequence). V dropped 5 bases and J dropped 1; count of bases not matched to a gene: 5. The CDR3 is 14 amino acids. The CDR3 region is CASSVGTDSYEQYF. The CDR3 region has the DNA TGTGCCAGTAGTGTGGGGACAGATTCCTACGAGCAGTACTTC.

In regard to this clone: Germline is not matched at one junction end, which may reflect a read error. The chain carries TRBV2 and TRBJ1-2; D gene unclear. Germline CDR1 is SNHLY and CDR2 is FYNNEI. The CDR3 is 12 residues long. The CDR3 here is CASGRLDYGYPF. CDR3 bases: TGTGCCAGCGGCCGCCTGGACTATGGCTACCCCTTC.

This clone was detected only a few times. The J gene is TRBJ2-2, the V gene TRBV5-6; D not resolved. Trimming left V 0 bases short and J 3 bases short, with 12 bases between. Germline V CDR1 and CDR2: SGHDT, YYEEEE. The CDR3 length is 16 residues. The CDR3 DNA reads as TGTGCCAGCAGCTTGGTTGGGCCGCTGTACACCGGGGAGCTGTTTTTT. It translates to CASSLVGPLYTGELFF.

The genes are TRBV5-1 and TRBJ1-5, with D possibly TRBD1 on 5 matching bases. This CDR3 spans 16 amino acids. Germline V lookup: CDR1 SGHRS, CDR2 YFSETQ. With 1 base removed from V and 1 base from J, the gap between germline ends came to 12 bases. CDR3 protein: CASSLYGAGSNQPQHF. CDR3 bases: TGCGCCAGCAGCTTGTATGGGGCCGGGAGCAATCAGCCCCAGCATTTT.

In nucleotides, the CDR3 is TGTGCCAGCAGCGTGGCTAGCGGGAGAACCTACGAGCAGTACTTC. It specifies CASSVASGRTYEQYF. The rearrangement uses TRBV9 and TRBJ2-7; 10 bases align to TRBD2. CDR1 SGDLS and CDR2 YYNGEE come from the germline V gene. CDR3 length equals 15 residues. Losses at the gene ends were 2 bases for V and 2 bases for J; bases not matched to a gene: 4.

This clone was detected a few times. The rearrangement uses TRBV4-3 and TRBJ1-1; TRBD1 matches at 7 bases. The germline gives CDR1 LGHNA, CDR2 YSLEER. The CDR3 length is 16 residues. The J segment lost 0 bases and the V segment lost 0 bases, leaving 4 bases of the junction unmatched. This CDR3 is CASSQDGTAMNTEAFF. The CDR3 region has the DNA TGCGCCAGCAGCCAAGATGGGACAGCCATGAACACTGAAGCTTTCTTT.

The chain has TRBV27 and TRBJ1-5; TRBD1 matches at 9 bases. Germline values: CDR1 MNHEY, CDR2 SMNVEV (reference sequence). After removal of 8 bases from V and 6 bases from J, the junction contained 8 bases not matched to a gene. This CDR3 region has 14 residues. As DNA, the CDR3 is TGTGCCAGCCGACGACAGGGGGGGGGTCAGCCCCAGCATTTT. Its translation is CASRRQGGGQPQHF.